This T cell receptor (beta chain) was obtained from a study of CD8 T cell repertoires and HIV-1 epitope variants. Only in-frame clones appear in the TCRdb table, and some are missing; sequencing was by immunoSEQ multiplex PCR. The table lists some 4,300 clones, 69% of them singletons, with roughly 42% in the top ten. Remarks on this clone: Its antigen is unidentified.

Per germline, CDR1 SNHLY and CDR2 FYNNEI. The CDR3 has 15 residues. J was trimmed by 4 bases and V by 5 bases; bases with no gene match: 8. The sequence was obtained from a male donor with HIV. Sequencing used cultured CD8+ T cells derived from PBMCs. The chain links TRBV2 to TRBJ1-1; 9 positions match TRBD1. This CDR3 is CASSLRGTGITEAFF. CDR3 nucleotides: TGTGCCAGCAGTCTACGAGGGACAGGGATCACTGAAGCTTTCTTT.